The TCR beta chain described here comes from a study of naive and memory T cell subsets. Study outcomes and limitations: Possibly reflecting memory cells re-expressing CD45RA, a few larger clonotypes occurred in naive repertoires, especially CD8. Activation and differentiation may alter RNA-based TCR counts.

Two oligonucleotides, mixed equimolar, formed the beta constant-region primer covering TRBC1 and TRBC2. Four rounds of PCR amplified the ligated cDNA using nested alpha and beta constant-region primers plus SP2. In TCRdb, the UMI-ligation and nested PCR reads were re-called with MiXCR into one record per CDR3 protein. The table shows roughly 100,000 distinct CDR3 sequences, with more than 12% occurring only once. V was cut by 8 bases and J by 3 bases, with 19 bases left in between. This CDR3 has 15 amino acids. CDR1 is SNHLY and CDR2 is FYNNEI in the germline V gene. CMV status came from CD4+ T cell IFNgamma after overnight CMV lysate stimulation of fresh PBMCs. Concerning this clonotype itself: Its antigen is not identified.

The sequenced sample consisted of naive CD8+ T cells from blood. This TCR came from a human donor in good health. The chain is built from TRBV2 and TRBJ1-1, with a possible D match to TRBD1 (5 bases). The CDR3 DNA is TGTGCCAGCGTAGCGGGGTGGGTGGGGGACACTGAAGCTTTCTTT. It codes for CASVAGWVGDTEAFF.